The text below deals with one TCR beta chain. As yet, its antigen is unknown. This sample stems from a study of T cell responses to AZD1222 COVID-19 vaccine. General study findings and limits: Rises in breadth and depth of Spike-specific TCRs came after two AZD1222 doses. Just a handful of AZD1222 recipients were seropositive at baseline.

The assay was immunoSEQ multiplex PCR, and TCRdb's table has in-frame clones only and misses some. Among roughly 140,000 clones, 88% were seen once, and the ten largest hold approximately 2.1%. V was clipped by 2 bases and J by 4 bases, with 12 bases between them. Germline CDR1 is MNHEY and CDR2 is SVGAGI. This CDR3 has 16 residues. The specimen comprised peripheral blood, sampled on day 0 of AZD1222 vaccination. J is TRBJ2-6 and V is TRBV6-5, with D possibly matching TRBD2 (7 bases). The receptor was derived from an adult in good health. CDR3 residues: CASSYTAGAGANVLTF. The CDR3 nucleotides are TGTGCCAGCAGTTACACTGCGGGGGCCGGGGCCAACGTCCTGACTTTC.